The 3 T cell receptor beta chains given below trace back to one sample, sequenced in a study of regulatory T cells in long-lasting Graves disease (dated by TCRdb to the early 2020s). Explained via the paper, the time point label denotes: persistent/refractory GD, antithyroid drugs over 5 years with positive TRAb. For both TCR sequencing and RNA sequencing, RNA was extracted from PBMCs using TRIzol. Libraries were constructed by multiplex PCR. TCRdb shows the sequencer as Illumina HiSeq 4000. CDR3 regions were amplified by Arm-PCR with iRepertoire HTBI primers to construct TCR beta libraries. Using fastp trimming at Q25 and MiXCR clonotype assembly, TCRdb reanalyzed the public sequencing data and kept in-frame beta chains. For every CDR3 protein sequence, its rows merge into one entry that carries the most common genes and DNA. The sample data list 350,000 to 500,000 distinct CDR3 sequences, and about 21% of these were observed just once. The ten most abundant clones make up about 13% of the sample.

Specimen: peripheral blood mononuclear cells (PBMCs), collected when the disease was refractory, from a patient treated with antithyroid drugs. The receptors here all came from a female donor with Graves disease.

This clonotype was observed many times. The chain couples TRBV27 to TRBJ1-5; no reliable D call. The V and J ends lost 5 bases and 5 bases respectively, with 16 bases between them. Germline lookup yields CDR1 MNHEY and CDR2 SMNVEV (reference sequence). This CDR3 has 15 residues. The CDR3 bases are TGTGCCAGCAGTCAAGGGTCGGGGTCTGATCAGCCCCAGCATTTT. As protein: CASSQGSGSDQPQHF.

The V gene is TRBV14, the J gene TRBJ2-7; no clear D. V gave up 4 bases and J gave up 6 bases, with 13 bases separating them. This CDR3 comprises 13 residues. Germline assignment: CDR1 SGHDN and CDR2 FVKESK. Here the CDR3 DNA reads TGTGCCAGCAGCCTGGACGTCCTCCTCGAGCAGTACTTC. This gives the protein CASSLDVLLEQYF.

In its sample, this clonotype was seen a few times. The chain has TRBV12-3 or TRBV12-4 and TRBJ1-5; possibly TRBD1 for D (5 bases). The ends were cut back, 6 bases at V and 7 bases at J, with 10 bases in the middle. This CDR3 region has 12 residues. The CDR3 DNA reads TGTGCCAGCAGGGCTAAGGGGCAGCCCCAGCATTTT. Translation gives CASRAKGQPQHF.